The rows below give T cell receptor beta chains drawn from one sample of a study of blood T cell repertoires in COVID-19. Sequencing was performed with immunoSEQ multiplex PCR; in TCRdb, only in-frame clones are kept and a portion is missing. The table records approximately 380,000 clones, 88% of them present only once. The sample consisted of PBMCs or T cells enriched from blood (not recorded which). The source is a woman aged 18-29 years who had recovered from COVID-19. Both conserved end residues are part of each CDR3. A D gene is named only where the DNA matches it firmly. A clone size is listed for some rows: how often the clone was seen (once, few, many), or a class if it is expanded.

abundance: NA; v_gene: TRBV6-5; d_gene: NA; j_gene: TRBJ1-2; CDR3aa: CASSSQGMGGYTF; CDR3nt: TGTGCCAGCAGTTCCCAGGGGATGGGAGGCTACACCTTC
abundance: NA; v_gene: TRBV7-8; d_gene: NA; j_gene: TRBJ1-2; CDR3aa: CASSLAGAPNYGYTF; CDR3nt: TGTGCCAGCAGCTTAGCGGGGGCCCCTAACTATGGCTACACCTTC
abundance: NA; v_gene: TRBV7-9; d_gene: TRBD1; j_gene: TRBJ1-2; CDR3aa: CASSLKGYGTGDYGYTF; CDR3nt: TGTGCCAGCAGCTTAAAGGGGTACGGAACAGGGGACTATGGCTACACCTTC
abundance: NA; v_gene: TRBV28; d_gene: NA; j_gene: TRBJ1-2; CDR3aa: CANRWGHPNYGYTF; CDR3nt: TGTGCCAACCGTTGGGGACACCCGAACTATGGCTACACCTTC
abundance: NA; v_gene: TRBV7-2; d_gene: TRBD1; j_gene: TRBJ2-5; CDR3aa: CASEGTGYQETQYF; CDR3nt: TGTGCCAGCGAGGGGACAGGGTACCAAGAGACCCAGTACTTC
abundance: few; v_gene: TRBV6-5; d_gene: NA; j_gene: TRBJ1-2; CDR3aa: CASSSGGAPNYGYTF; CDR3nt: TGTGCCAGCAGCTCTGGGGGCGCGCCTAACTATGGCTACACCTTC
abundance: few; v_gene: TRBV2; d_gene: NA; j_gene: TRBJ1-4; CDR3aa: CASRSEDEKLFF; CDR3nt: TGTGCCAGCAGATCTGAGGATGAAAAACTGTTTTTT
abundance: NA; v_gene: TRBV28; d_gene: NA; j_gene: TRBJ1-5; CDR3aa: CASHLVSQPQHF; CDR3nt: TGTGCCAGCCATCTCGTTAGTCAGCCCCAGCATTTT
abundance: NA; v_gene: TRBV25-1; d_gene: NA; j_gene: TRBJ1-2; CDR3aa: CASSETGQRYGYTF; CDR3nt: TGTGCCAGCAGTGAAACCGGACAGCGATATGGCTACACCTTC
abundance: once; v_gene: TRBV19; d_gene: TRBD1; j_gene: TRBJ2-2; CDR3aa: CASRRVQGAGGELFF; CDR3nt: TGTGCCAGTAGGCGAGTACAGGGGGCTGGCGGGGAGCTGTTTTTT
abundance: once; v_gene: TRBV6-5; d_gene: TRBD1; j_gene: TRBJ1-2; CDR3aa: CASSYSSGTGLTF; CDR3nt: TGTGCCAGCAGTTACTCATCCGGGACAGGGCTTACCTTC
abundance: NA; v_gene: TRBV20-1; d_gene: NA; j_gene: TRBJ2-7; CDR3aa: CSGLLSYEQYF; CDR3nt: TGCAGTGGTTTACTTTCCTACGAGCAGTACTTC
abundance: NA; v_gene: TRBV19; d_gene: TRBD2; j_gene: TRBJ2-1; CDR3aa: CASSLTSGGADEQFF; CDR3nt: TGTGCCAGTAGTCTCACTAGCGGGGGTGCGGATGAGCAGTTCTTC
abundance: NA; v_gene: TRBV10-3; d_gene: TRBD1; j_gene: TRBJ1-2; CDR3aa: CAISQDRGRGYTF; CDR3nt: TGTGCCATCAGTCAAGACAGGGGGCGAGGCTACACCTTC
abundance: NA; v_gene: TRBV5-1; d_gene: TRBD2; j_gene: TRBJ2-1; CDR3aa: CASSAGLAEDNEQFF; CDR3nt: TGCGCCAGCAGCGCCGGGCTAGCGGAGGACAATGAGCAGTTCTTC
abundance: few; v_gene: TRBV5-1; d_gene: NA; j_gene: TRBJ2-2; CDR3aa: CASAGLDTGELFF; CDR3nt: TGCGCGTCGGCGGGGCTCGACACCGGGGAGCTGTTTTTT
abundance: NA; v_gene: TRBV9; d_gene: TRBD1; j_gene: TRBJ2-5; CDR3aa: CASSVGGSGQFQTQYF; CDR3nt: TGTGCCAGCAGCGTAGGGGGGTCGGGACAGTTCCAGACCCAGTACTTC
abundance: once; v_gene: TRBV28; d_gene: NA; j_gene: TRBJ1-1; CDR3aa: CASSGHVNTEAFF; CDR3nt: TGTGCCAGCAGTGGACACGTGAACACTGAAGCTTTCTTT
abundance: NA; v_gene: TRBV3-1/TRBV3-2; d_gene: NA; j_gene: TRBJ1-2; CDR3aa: CASSPGPRNYGYTF; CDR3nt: TGTGCCAGCAGCCCAGGGCCCAGGAACTATGGCTACACCTTC